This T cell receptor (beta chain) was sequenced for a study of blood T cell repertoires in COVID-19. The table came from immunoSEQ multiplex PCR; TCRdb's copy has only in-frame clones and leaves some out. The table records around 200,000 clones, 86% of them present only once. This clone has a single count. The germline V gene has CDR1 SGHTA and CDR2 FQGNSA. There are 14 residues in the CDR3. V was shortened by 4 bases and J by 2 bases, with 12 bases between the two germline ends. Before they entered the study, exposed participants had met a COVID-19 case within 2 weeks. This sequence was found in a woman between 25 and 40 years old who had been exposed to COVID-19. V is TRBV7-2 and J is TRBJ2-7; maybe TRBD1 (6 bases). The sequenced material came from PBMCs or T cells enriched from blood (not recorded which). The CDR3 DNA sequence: TGTGCCAGCAGCTCCCAGGGGTCCACCTACGAGCAGTACTTC. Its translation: CASSSQGSTYEQYF.